This TCR beta chain was documented in a study of blood T cell repertoires in COVID-19 (dated by TCRdb to between 2020 and 2021). As for the study more broadly: Collaborator samples came from the United States, Italy and Spain and covered acute and convalescent phases of COVID-19. The prospective study material was composed of cDNA or gDNA derived from T cells, B-cell-depleted T cells, or PBMCs. Deeply sampled blood TCRbeta repertoires from subjects exposed to, actively infected with, or recovered from COVID-19 were included in the dataset. The repertoires were made available in a free public database intended to serve as a resource for research on the immune response to SARS-CoV-2. The samples were drawn from the first 160 participants of the ongoing ImmuneRACE study and from 1,254 subjects provided by 6 global collaborators. The sample metadata nearly always contained a de-identified subject ID, COVID-19 status, age in years and sex. Where HLA class I and class II types were available, the types were taken from metadata supplied by the sample provider, not from assay-based typing. The full study reports these points: The amount of clinical and demographic metadata varied by source and participant and was provided uncurated.

V lost 9 bases and J lost 0 bases; the stretch between them is 19 bases long. Including cysteine and phenylalanine, the CDR3 has 15 amino acids. Only the CDR3 DNA is retained, 45 bases long and in frame from the first base. As encoded in the germline V gene, CDR1 is SGHRS while CDR2 is YFSETQ. TCRbeta CDR3 regions were amplified from genomic DNA by means of the immunoSEQ Assay, a bias-controlled multiplex PCR. The authors' pipeline ran thus. The number of nucleated cells in each sample was estimated by amplification of reference gene primers within the assay. To quantify the absolute abundance of each unique TCRbeta CDR3 rearrangement, sequence reads were collapsed and filtered. Productive Simpson clonality was computed per sample as the square root of Simpson's diversity index over productive rearrangements. TCRdb re-hosts the immuneACCESS table, in-frame sequences only. Its copies lack some clones; in the studies checked, an unresolved V gene accounts for under half of them, and the cause for the rest is not known. V and J calls and clone size come straight from that table; D and trimming were deduced from the DNA. This sample lists approximately 480,000 clones; about 90% were detected once. Together, the top ten hold 0.7% of the sample.

Concerning this clone: Its specific antigen is unknown. No quality values exist for individual bases; no much larger clone is one base distant.

In the prospective study, participants were about 18 to 95 years old, resided in around 25 geographic areas of the United States, and were enrolled through a virtual design. In the prospective study, cohorts were assigned on the basis of participant-reported clinical history obtained from a screening survey and a study questionnaire. For ImmuneRACE Cohort 3, a participant was defined as recovered based on two consecutive negative NP/OP PCR tests, clearance by a healthcare professional, or resolution of symptoms. In the prospective study, mobile phlebotomists collected whole blood, serum and a nasopharyngeal or oropharyngeal swab from each participant. Additional blood draws and questionnaires over a 2-month period could optionally be provided by prospective study participants. Blood samples from the prospective study were shipped frozen or at room temperature prior to DNA extraction.

Recombination connected TRBV5-1 to TRBJ2-7; the D gene assignment is ambiguous. This receptor was obtained from a woman under 30 who had recovered from COVID-19. Sequencing was done on a sample of PBMCs or T cells enriched from blood (not recorded which). The encoded CDR3 is CATYPGDSRSYEQYF. The sequenced DNA is TGCGCCACATATCCCGGTGATTCTCGCTCCTACGAGCAGTACTTC.